One sample yielded the 12 T cell receptor beta chains listed below, sequenced in a study of blood T cells in healthy people across ages. Together with a sample-barcoded 5' primer, a J-beta primer mix was included in a second PCR lasting roughly 6 to 12 cycles. Each CDR3 protein gets one entry after TCRdb re-called the 5' RACE reads with MiXCR. This sample has 1.5 million to 2 million distinct CDR3 sequences, with roughly two fifths found just once. Sequencing was carried out using blood. The receptors were sampled from a human donor in good health.

Note on this clonotype: As the CDR3 is not closed by the conserved phenylalanine or tryptophan, this likely results from a read error. The DNA is left out, because the CDR3 cannot be placed on it with certainty; the CDR3 is given as TCRdb lists it. The chain's CDR3 is CASSPSGDRGLRAVL. The genes are TRBV3-1 and TRBJ2-7; the table's D call of TRBD1 was not tested on the DNA. CDR1 LGHDT and CDR2 YNNKEL come from the germline V gene (reference sequence). The CDR3 sequence runs 15 residues, both termini included.

The chain links TRBV7-2 to TRBJ2-1; tentatively, D is TRBD2 (5 bases). The germline CDR1 and CDR2 sequences are SGHTA and FQGNSA. The CDR3 length is 15 residues. V was cut by 0 bases and J by 4 bases, with 10 bases left in between. In DNA, the CDR3 is TGTACCAGCAGCTTAGCCAGTTCGGGGTACAATGAGCAGTTCTTC. As protein: CTSSLASSGYNEQFF.

Ten or more counts support this clonotype. The chain uses TRBV29-1 and TRBJ2-1; no clear D gene. The ends were cut back, 2 bases at V and 3 bases at J, with 8 bases in the middle. Germline V lookup: CDR1 SQVTM, CDR2 ANQGSEA. CDR3 length: 13 amino acids. CDR3 nucleotides: TGCAGCGTTGAATCTCAGCTCTACAATGAGCAGTTCTTC. The encoded protein is CSVESQLYNEQFF.

Notes on this clonotype: At one end the junction does not follow the germline gene, possibly because of a read error. This rearrangement joins TRBV12-3 or TRBV12-4 to TRBJ1-2; D gene unclear. The CDR3 sequence is 15 residues long. CDR3 nucleotides: TGTGCCGGCAGTTTCCCCAGGACGTACGGCTATGGCTACACCTTC. Translated, it gives CAGSFPRTYGYGYTF.

The V and J genes are TRBV5-1 and TRBJ2-1, with D perhaps assigned TRBD1 or TRBD2 (5 bases each). V was pared by 5 bases and J by 5 bases, with 17 bases between. This CDR3 has 15 amino acids. Germline CDR1 reads SGHRS; CDR2 reads YFSETQ. Written as DNA, the CDR3 is TGCGCCAGCAGTGGGTGGGGACGGCCAAACAATGAGCAGTTCTTC. Its translation: CASSGWGRPNNEQFF.

The genes are TRBV20-1 and TRBJ2-4, with a possible D match to TRBD1 (5 bases). V lost 1 base to trimming and J lost 13 bases, with 17 bases between them. This CDR3 is 13 amino acids long. Germline-derived CDR1 and CDR2 are DFQATT and SNEGSKA (reference sequence). This CDR3 is CSARGTYLVGQYF. The CDR3 nucleotides read TGCAGTGCTAGAGGGACATACCTGGTGGGGCAGTACTTC.

Many counts were recorded for this clonotype. CDR3 sequence reads: CASSQGGSNEKLFF. The CDR3 DNA reads as TGTGCCAGCAGCCAGGGGGGTTCTAATGAAAAACTGTTTTTT. The chain is built from TRBV7-2 and TRBJ1-4, with 7 positions matching TRBD1. The V gene end was trimmed by 5 bases and the J gene end by 3 bases; junction bases not matched to a gene: 3. In germline, CDR1 is SGHTA, CDR2 FQGNSA. The CDR3 covers 14 residues. Filled out from reference TRBV7-2 and TRBJ1-4, the complete variable domain reads GAGVSQSPSNKVTEKGKDVELRCDPISGHTALYWYRQSLGQGLEFLIYFQGNSAPDKSGLPSDRFSAERTGGSVSTLTIQRTQQEDSAVYLCASSQGGSNEKLFFGSGTQLSVL.

This clonotype has at least ten counts. The V gene is TRBV7-2, the J gene TRBJ1-2; the match to TRBD1 covers 7 bases. This CDR3 region has 18 residues. Germline CDR1 SGHTA, CDR2 FQGNSA. Trimming removed 5 bases from V and 4 bases from J; junction bases left unmatched: 19. The CDR3 reads CASSITTGEGSQFYGYTF. In nucleotides, the CDR3 is TGTGCCAGCAGCATTACAACAGGGGAAGGTAGCCAATTCTATGGCTACACCTTC.

The table lists this clonotype with a few counts. The chain carries TRBV7-2 and TRBJ1-2; D possibly corresponds to TRBD1 (6 bases). Germline V gene sequence: CDR1 SGHTA, CDR2 FQGNSA. V was trimmed by 11 bases and J by 7 bases, leaving 17 bases between them. CDR3 size: 12 residues. The CDR3 sequence: CALLEGGSGYTF. CDR3 sequence (DNA): TGTGCCTTATTAGAGGGGGGAAGTGGCTACACCTTC.

A word on this clonotype: Germline and junction disagree at one end, which may indicate a read error. The CDR3 here is CGVKGDYNEQFF. DNA for the CDR3: TGCGGCGTCAAGGGGGACTACAATGAGCAGTTCTTC. The chain is built from TRBV29-1 and TRBJ2-1, with D tentatively TRBD1 (6 bases). The CDR3 is 12 residues long. Germline V gene lookup returns CDR1 SQVTM and CDR2 ANQGSEA.

The chain joins TRBV4-1 to TRBJ2-7; D gene ambiguous. The V gene lost 3 bases and the J gene lost 4 bases, with 13 bases spanning the gap. Per germline, CDR1 MGHRA and CDR2 YSYEKL. This CDR3 region has 14 residues. The CDR3 DNA sequence: TGCGCCAGCAGCCACATAAAGGGTATATACGAGCAGTACTTC. Amino acids: CASSHIKGIYEQYF.

The V and J genes are TRBV7-2 and TRBJ2-7; D possibly corresponds to TRBD1 (7 bases). Germline values: CDR1 SGHTA, CDR2 FQGNSA. The CDR3 runs 15 residues. The V and J ends lost 0 bases and 4 bases respectively, with 13 bases between them. CDR3 sequence reads: CASSLAAGTEYEQYF. DNA of the CDR3: TGTGCCAGCAGCTTAGCGGCGGGGACAGAATACGAGCAGTACTTC.